The rows below give T cell receptor beta chains drawn from one sample of a study of blood T cell repertoires in COVID-19. Using immunoSEQ multiplex PCR, the repertoire was profiled, and TCRdb retains in-frame clones only, with some absent. The table has tens of thousands of clones, 88% seen once; the top ten hold 9%. The specimen was peripheral blood. Receptor source: a woman in her 70s with acute or convalescent COVID-19. CDR3s include the opening cysteine and the closing phenylalanine or tryptophan. A D gene is named only where the DNA matches it firmly. For some rows the clone size is stated as once, few or many, or as a class when expanded; others skip it.

j_gene: TRBJ2-6
d_gene: -
abundance: once
v_gene: TRBV3-1/TRBV3-2
CDR3nt: TGTGCCAGCAGCCAAGAAGATGTACGAGGCTCTGGGGCCAACGTCCTGACTTTC
CDR3aa: CASSQEDVRGSGANVLTF

j_gene: TRBJ1-5
d_gene: TRBD1
abundance: -
v_gene: TRBV29-1
CDR3nt: TGCAGCGTTGGTACAGGGGAACAGCCCCAGCATTTT
CDR3aa: CSVGTGEQPQHF

j_gene: TRBJ1-1
d_gene: -
abundance: -
v_gene: TRBV7-2
CDR3nt: TGTGCCAGCAGCTTATTAGGGGGTACGAACACTGAAGCTTTCTTT
CDR3aa: CASSLLGGTNTEAFF

j_gene: TRBJ1-5
d_gene: -
abundance: -
v_gene: TRBV11-2
CDR3nt: TGTGCCAGCAGCTTCGAAGGGAGCCAGCCCCAGCATTTT
CDR3aa: CASSFEGSQPQHF

j_gene: TRBJ1-3
d_gene: -
abundance: -
v_gene: TRBV9
CDR3nt: TGTGCCAGCAGCTTATCGACAGGAGGTGGAAACACCATATATTTT
CDR3aa: CASSLSTGGGNTIYF

j_gene: TRBJ1-2
d_gene: TRBD1
abundance: -
v_gene: TRBV28
CDR3nt: TGTGCCAGCAGTTTAGCTGGGACAGGAAACTATGGCTACACCTTC
CDR3aa: CASSLAGTGNYGYTF

j_gene: TRBJ2-1
d_gene: -
abundance: -
v_gene: TRBV19
CDR3nt: TGTGCCAGTAGTCCACAGGGCGGGGGTTCTGAGCAGTTCTTC
CDR3aa: CASSPQGGGSEQFF

j_gene: TRBJ1-5
d_gene: TRBD1
abundance: once
v_gene: TRBV15
CDR3nt: TGTGCCACCAGCAGAGTTGGACAGGGAGCCTATAGCAATCAGCCCCAGCATTTT
CDR3aa: CATSRVGQGAYSNQPQHF

j_gene: TRBJ2-2
d_gene: TRBD1
abundance: -
v_gene: TRBV29-1
CDR3nt: TGCAGCGTTAACAAACCGGGACAGGGTTACACCGGGGAGCTGTTTTTT
CDR3aa: CSVNKPGQGYTGELFF

j_gene: TRBJ2-6
d_gene: -
abundance: -
v_gene: TRBV7-8
CDR3nt: TGTGCCAGCAGCTTAGCGCTCGGACAGCCTGAATCTGGGGCCAACGTCCTGACTTTC
CDR3aa: CASSLALGQPESGANVLTF

j_gene: TRBJ2-3
d_gene: TRBD1
abundance: -
v_gene: TRBV6-5
CDR3nt: TGTGCCAGCAGTTACAGGGGACAGGGGATAGATACGCAGTATTTT
CDR3aa: CASSYRGQGIDTQYF

j_gene: TRBJ1-3
d_gene: -
abundance: few
v_gene: TRBV30
CDR3nt: TGTGCCTGGAACGCGATGAGCTCTGGAAACACCATATATTTT
CDR3aa: CAWNAMSSGNTIYF

j_gene: TRBJ1-1
d_gene: -
abundance: -
v_gene: TRBV27
CDR3nt: TGTGCCAGCAGATCGGTCACGGACACTGAAGCTTTCTTT
CDR3aa: CASRSVTDTEAFF

j_gene: TRBJ2-3
d_gene: -
abundance: -
v_gene: TRBV4-2
CDR3nt: TGTGCCAGCAGCCAAGACCCGGCAGGGCAGGATACGCAGTATTTT
CDR3aa: CASSQDPAGQDTQYF

j_gene: TRBJ1-1
d_gene: TRBD1
abundance: -
v_gene: TRBV27
CDR3nt: TGTGCCAGCAGTTTCTCCCGGGACAGGGGTGGAGCTTTCTTT
CDR3aa: CASSFSRDRGGAFF

j_gene: TRBJ1-4
d_gene: -
abundance: -
v_gene: TRBV7-2
CDR3nt: TGTGCCAGCAGCTCCACCCCGGTAGCAACTAATGAAAAACTGTTTTTT
CDR3aa: CASSSTPVATNEKLFF

j_gene: TRBJ2-1
d_gene: TRBD2
abundance: -
v_gene: TRBV2
CDR3nt: TGTGCCAGCAGGGAGACTAGCGGGAGAAATGAGCAGTTCTTC
CDR3aa: CASRETSGRNEQFF

j_gene: TRBJ1-6
d_gene: -
abundance: -
v_gene: TRBV5-1
CDR3nt: TGCGCCAGCAGCTTAGGCCTCGGAGATAATTCACCCCTCCACTTT
CDR3aa: CASSLGLGDNSPLHF

j_gene: TRBJ2-1
d_gene: TRBD1
abundance: once
v_gene: TRBV4-3
CDR3nt: TGCGCCAGCAGCCAAGAGTGGACAGGCTACAATGAGCAGTTCTTC
CDR3aa: CASSQEWTGYNEQFF

j_gene: TRBJ2-1
d_gene: TRBD2
abundance: -
v_gene: TRBV3-1/TRBV3-2
CDR3nt: TGTGCCAGCAGCCCCAGGCGGGAGTGGCCGGATGAGCAGTTCTTC
CDR3aa: CASSPRREWPDEQFF

j_gene: TRBJ1-2
d_gene: -
abundance: -
v_gene: TRBV7-8
CDR3nt: TGTGCCAGCAGCTTAGGACAGACTGGTGGCTACACCTTC
CDR3aa: CASSLGQTGGYTF

j_gene: TRBJ2-2
d_gene: -
abundance: -
v_gene: TRBV24-1
CDR3nt: TGTGCCACCAGTGATTTAGTGTTTAGCGGGAACACCGGGGAGCTGTTTTTT
CDR3aa: CATSDLVFSGNTGELFF

j_gene: TRBJ2-3
d_gene: -
abundance: -
v_gene: TRBV5-6
CDR3nt: TGTGCCAGCAGCACGGGAAGCGCGCAGTATTTT
CDR3aa: CASSTGSAQYF

j_gene: TRBJ1-6
d_gene: TRBD1
abundance: -
v_gene: TRBV18
CDR3nt: TGTGCCAGCTCGCGGGGACAGGGGACTGATTCACCCCTCCACTTT
CDR3aa: CASSRGQGTDSPLHF

j_gene: TRBJ2-1
d_gene: TRBD2
abundance: -
v_gene: TRBV29-1
CDR3nt: TGCAGCGTTGACAGCTCGGGACTAGCGGGACGCTATGAGCAGTTCTTC
CDR3aa: CSVDSSGLAGRYEQFF

j_gene: TRBJ2-5
d_gene: -
abundance: -
v_gene: TRBV30
CDR3nt: TGTGCCTGGAGTTGGGCGGGGGCAATCCAAGAGACCCAGTACTTC
CDR3aa: CAWSWAGAIQETQYF

j_gene: TRBJ1-6
d_gene: -
abundance: -
v_gene: TRBV14
CDR3nt: TGTGCCAGCAGCCAGGACACCTATAATTCACCCCTCCACTTT
CDR3aa: CASSQDTYNSPLHF

j_gene: TRBJ1-2
d_gene: -
abundance: once
v_gene: TRBV3-1/TRBV3-2
CDR3nt: TGTGCCAGCAGCCAAGCCATCACTAACTATGGCTACACCTTC
CDR3aa: CASSQAITNYGYTF

j_gene: TRBJ1-1
d_gene: -
abundance: -
v_gene: TRBV9
CDR3nt: TGTGCCAGCAGCATACAGGAGAACACTGAAGCTTTCTTT
CDR3aa: CASSIQENTEAFF

j_gene: TRBJ2-3
d_gene: -
abundance: -
v_gene: TRBV7-8
CDR3nt: TGTGCCAGCAGCTTAAGGGGGGGCGTAGATACGCAGTATTTT
CDR3aa: CASSLRGGVDTQYF

j_gene: TRBJ1-2
d_gene: TRBD1
abundance: -
v_gene: TRBV15
CDR3nt: TGTGCCACCAGCAGAGATATAGGGACAGGGGCCCCCTTGACCTTC
CDR3aa: CATSRDIGTGAPLTF

j_gene: TRBJ2-2
d_gene: -
abundance: -
v_gene: TRBV2
CDR3nt: TGTGCCAGCAGTGAGACAGAAATCTCCCACACCGGGGAGCTGTTTTTT
CDR3aa: CASSETEISHTGELFF

j_gene: TRBJ2-1
d_gene: TRBD2
abundance: -
v_gene: TRBV3-1/TRBV3-2
CDR3nt: TGTGCCAGCAGCGGACTAGCGGGACGTTACAATGAGCAGTTCTTC
CDR3aa: CASSGLAGRYNEQFF

j_gene: TRBJ2-1
d_gene: TRBD1
abundance: -
v_gene: TRBV12-3/TRBV12-4
CDR3nt: TGTGCCAGCAGCCCAGGGGGATCGCAGTTCTTC
CDR3aa: CASSPGGSQFF

j_gene: TRBJ2-1
d_gene: TRBD2
abundance: -
v_gene: TRBV7-6
CDR3nt: TGTGCCAGCAGCCCTACTAGCGGGTCTTACAATGAGCAGTTCTTC
CDR3aa: CASSPTSGSYNEQFF

j_gene: TRBJ2-1
d_gene: -
abundance: -
v_gene: TRBV21-1
CDR3nt: TGTGCCAGCAGCAAAGCGCAGGGACTAGCTGGTGGTGAGCAGTTCTTC
CDR3aa: CASSKAQGLAGGEQFF

j_gene: TRBJ2-1
d_gene: -
abundance: -
v_gene: TRBV15
CDR3nt: TGTGCCACCAGCAACGCGGGGTCTCCCTACAATGAGCAGTTCTTC
CDR3aa: CATSNAGSPYNEQFF

j_gene: TRBJ1-2
d_gene: -
abundance: -
v_gene: TRBV28
CDR3nt: TGTGCCAGCAGTTTATTCCCCCGCTATGGCTACACCTTC
CDR3aa: CASSLFPRYGYTF

j_gene: TRBJ2-3
d_gene: -
abundance: -
v_gene: TRBV4-3
CDR3nt: TGCGCCAGCAGCCAAGATAGCAGGGGATCCACAGATACGCAGTATTTT
CDR3aa: CASSQDSRGSTDTQYF

j_gene: TRBJ1-3
d_gene: -
abundance: -
v_gene: TRBV9
CDR3nt: TGTGCCAGCAGCTTGGGGGGAGCCACTGGAAACACCATATATTTT
CDR3aa: CASSLGGATGNTIYF

j_gene: TRBJ2-5
d_gene: TRBD2
abundance: -
v_gene: TRBV19
CDR3nt: TGTGCCAGTAGTATTCCCCGGACTAGCGGGGGGCCTGGAGAGACCCAGTACTTC
CDR3aa: CASSIPRTSGGPGETQYF

j_gene: TRBJ2-2
d_gene: TRBD1
abundance: -
v_gene: TRBV7-9
CDR3nt: TGTGCCAGCACCCGCACCGGGACAGAGAACACCGGGGAGCTGTTTTTT
CDR3aa: CASTRTGTENTGELFF

j_gene: TRBJ1-1
d_gene: -
abundance: -
v_gene: TRBV12-3/TRBV12-4
CDR3nt: TGTGCCAGCACCAGGCGACAGAACACTGAAGCTTTCTTT
CDR3aa: CASTRRQNTEAFF

j_gene: TRBJ1-3
d_gene: TRBD1
abundance: -
v_gene: TRBV30
CDR3nt: TGTGCCTGGAGTATCAACAGGGGATCGGGAAACACCATATATTTT
CDR3aa: CAWSINRGSGNTIYF

j_gene: TRBJ2-3
d_gene: -
abundance: once
v_gene: TRBV6-1
CDR3nt: TGTGCCAGCAGTGAAGGCCTAGCAGGTTCAGATACGCAGTATTTT
CDR3aa: CASSEGLAGSDTQYF

j_gene: TRBJ2-5
d_gene: -
abundance: -
v_gene: TRBV5-1
CDR3nt: TGCGCCAGCAGCTCCCCAGGGGGGCAAGAGACCCAGTACTTC
CDR3aa: CASSSPGGQETQYF

j_gene: TRBJ2-2
d_gene: -
abundance: -
v_gene: TRBV5-1
CDR3nt: TGCGCCAGCAACCAGGAACAGCACACCGGGGAGCTGTTTTTT
CDR3aa: CASNQEQHTGELFF

j_gene: TRBJ1-2
d_gene: -
abundance: -
v_gene: TRBV15
CDR3nt: TGTGCCACCAGCCCTTATAACCCTGGGCAGAGCTATGGCTACACCTTC
CDR3aa: CATSPYNPGQSYGYTF

j_gene: TRBJ2-4
d_gene: TRBD1
abundance: -
v_gene: TRBV6-2/TRBV6-3
CDR3nt: TGTGCCAGCAGTACCATACCCGGACAGGGGATCTCAGCCAAAAACATTCAGTACTTC
CDR3aa: CASSTIPGQGISAKNIQYF

j_gene: TRBJ2-2
d_gene: TRBD2
abundance: -
v_gene: TRBV7-9
CDR3nt: TGTGCCAGCAGCTTAGTTGCGGGGGGGCCCACCGGGGAGCTGTTTTTT
CDR3aa: CASSLVAGGPTGELFF

j_gene: TRBJ1-2
d_gene: TRBD1
abundance: -
v_gene: TRBV7-8
CDR3nt: TGTGCCAGCAGCTGGGACAGCAGGGCACGGGGCTACACCTTC
CDR3aa: CASSWDSRARGYTF